This T cell receptor (beta chain) was sequenced for a study of prognosis after radiotherapy for stage I lung cancer. Multiplex PCR, run in two rounds, amplified TCR beta CDR3 from genomic DNA. With primers specific to each TRBV and TRBJ gene, the first-round PCR was performed. In TCRdb, the multiplex PCR reads were re-called with MiXCR into one record per CDR3 protein. Of tens of thousands of distinct CDR3 sequences in the sample, roughly 36% are singletons; the top ten hold about a tenth. Germline V gives CDR1 MNHEY, CDR2 SVGEGT. This CDR3 is 13 amino acids long. The ends were cut back, 6 bases at V and 6 bases at J, with 14 bases in the middle.

This specimen was PBMCs, taken before or after stereotactic body radiation therapy (not recorded which). The TCR comes from a donor aged 50 or older with non-small cell lung cancer. The chain employs TRBV6-2 or TRBV6-3 and TRBJ1-1; D is ambiguous. DNA of the CDR3: TGTGCCAGCAGCTTGGTTCAGTTGGCTGAAGCTTTCTTT. It codes for CASSLVQLAEAFF.